These 20 T cell receptor beta chains came from one sample sequenced in a study of cytomegalovirus exposure and HLA in healthy donors (dated by TCRdb to about 2017). The protocol used for the library was the immunoSEQ multiplex PCR assay. For the multiplex PCR, a mixture combining 60 forward primers for TCR Vbeta segments and 13 reverse primers for TCR Jbeta segments was used. In its TCRdb copy, this immuneACCESS table keeps in-frame sequences only and misses some clones. Where compared with another copy, unresolved V genes explain less than half of these, and the others have no known cause. The sample contains about 150,000 clones, around four fifths of them found a single time. About 7.4% of the sample lies in the top ten. Sample: PBMCs. Receptor source: a woman aged 45-60 years in good health and CMV-seropositive.

The chain combines TRBV27 with TRBJ2-1; D is possibly TRBD1 (5 bases). V lost 2 bases to trimming and J lost 6 bases, with 8 bases between them. CDR1 is MNHEY and CDR2 is SMNVEV in the germline V gene (reference sequence). This CDR3 spans 13 amino acids. The CDR3, as DNA: TGTGCCAGCAGTTTAGTCCAGGGCAATGAGCAGTTCTTC. Translated: CASSLVQGNEQFF.

Concerning this clone: The junction departs from the called germline gene at one end, perhaps through a read error. The V and J genes are TRBV28 and TRBJ2-6; weak D call: TRBD1 (5 bases). There are 15 residues in the CDR3. Germline V lookup: CDR1 MDHEN, CDR2 SYDVKM. The CDR3 sequence is CASSFSGSGANGLTF. The CDR3 nucleotides are TGTGCCAGCAGTTTCAGTGGCTCTGGGGCCAACGGCCTGACTTTC.

The J gene is TRBJ1-2, the V gene TRBV10-3, with TRBD1 identical over 8 bases. The V gene's germline CDR1 is ENHRY and CDR2 SYGVKD. CDR3 length: 14 residues. Trimming at V came to 6 bases and at J to 7 bases, leaving 10 bases not matched to a gene. The CDR3 here is CAIRGGQGESGYTF. The DNA of the CDR3 is TGTGCCATCAGGGGTGGACAGGGTGAGAGTGGCTACACCTTC.

V usage is TRBV21-1 and J usage is TRBJ2-7; the table names TRBD2, a call not compared with the DNA. TRBV21-1 is assigned pseudogene status. This CDR3 contains 13 residues. The CDR3 region has the DNA TGTGCCACCCTAGGCAAGGAGTTCTACGAGCAGTACTTC. It translates to CATLGKEFYEQYF.

The V call is TRBV6-5, the J call TRBJ1-2; D remains unclear. Germline V gene data show CDR1 as MNHEY and CDR2 as SVGAGI. This CDR3 is built from 15 residues. Trimming shortened V by 2 bases and J by 5 bases, and 15 bases separated the two germline ends. The CDR3 spells CASSYQRVQVYGYTF. The DNA for the CDR3 is TGTGCCAGCAGTTACCAGAGGGTCCAGGTTTATGGCTACACCTTC.

The chain recombines TRBV19 with TRBJ1-6, with TRBD1 matching 11 bases. The ends lost 0 bases at V and 9 bases at J; junction bases unmatched: 1. This CDR3 spans 15 amino acids. Germline V gives CDR1 LNHDA, CDR2 SQIVND (reference sequence). CDR3 in DNA: TGTGCCAGTAGTATAGACGGGACAGGGGGTTCACCCCTCCACTTT. Translating it yields CASSIDGTGGSPLHF. Drawing the rest from reference TRBV19 and TRBJ1-6, the complete variable domain is DGGITQSPKYLFRKEGQNVTLSCEQNLNHDAMYWYRQDPGQGLRLIYYSQIVNDFQKGDIAEGYSVSREKKESFPLTVTSAQKNPTAFYLCASSIDGTGGSPLHFGNGTRLTVT.

V is TRBV5-1 and J is TRBJ2-5, with D tentatively TRBD1 (6 bases). Per the germline V gene, CDR1 is SGHRS and CDR2 is YFSETQ. CDR3 size: 14 residues. V was pared by 3 bases and J by 5 bases, with 14 bases between. The CDR3 region is CASSYGQLGETQYF. The CDR3 DNA reads TGCGCCAGCAGCTACGGACAGTTGGGCGAGACCCAGTACTTC.

The J gene is TRBJ2-1, the V gene TRBV28; 9 bases fit TRBD1. This CDR3 has 14 residues. The J segment lost 8 bases and the V segment lost 2 bases, leaving 4 bases of the junction unmatched. Germline values: CDR1 MDHEN, CDR2 SYDVKM. CDR3 amino acids: CASSLPGQGDEQFF. CDR3 sequence (DNA): TGTGCCAGCAGTTTACCGGGACAGGGCGATGAGCAGTTCTTC.

This clone was observed a few times. The chain couples TRBV7-2 to TRBJ2-7; TRBD2 might be the D (5 bases). CDR1 is SGHTA, CDR2 FQGNSA, per germline. CDR3 length equals 13 residues. V dropped 4 bases and J dropped 5 bases, with 12 bases sitting between them. As DNA, the CDR3 is TGTGCCAGCAGCTCAAACCTACTAGACGAGCAGTACTTC. Translated: CASSSNLLDEQYF.

There are a few counts of this clone. The chain couples TRBV4-2 to TRBJ1-1; tentatively, D is TRBD1 (6 bases). Looked up from germline, CDR1 is LGHNA and CDR2 is YNFKEQ. V lost 0 bases and J 3 bases, leaving 20 bases between the germline ends. The CDR3 spans 18 residues. The CDR3 DNA follows: TGTGCCAGCAGCCAAGAAGCTACAGGGAATCGGTGGTACACTGAAGCTTTCTTT. It yields the protein CASSQEATGNRWYTEAFF.

This chain uses TRBV10-2 with TRBJ2-7, with TRBD1 identical over 12 bases. Germline assignment: CDR1 WSHSY and CDR2 SAAADI. The CDR3 is 13 amino acids. V lost 6 bases to trimming and J lost 7 bases; unmatched junction nucleotides: 4. In nucleotides, the CDR3 is TGCGCCAGCAGCGGGACAGGGGGCCGTGAGCAGTACTTC. It yields the protein CASSGTGGREQYF.

The chain is built from TRBV15 and TRBJ2-1, with D possibly being TRBD2 (5 bases). V was pared by 3 bases and J by 1 base, with 13 bases between. Looked up from germline, CDR1 is LNHNV and CDR2 is YYDKDF (reference sequence). There are 16 residues in the CDR3. The CDR3 sequence is CATSSPISVSYNEQFF. The CDR3 region has the DNA TGTGCCACCAGCAGCCCTATTAGCGTATCCTACAATGAGCAGTTCTTC.

The chain links TRBV5-4 to TRBJ2-7; 7 bases fit TRBD2. V gave up 4 bases and J gave up 3 bases; unmatched junction bases: 13. The CDR3 has 16 residues. Germline V gene lookup returns CDR1 SGHNT and CDR2 YYREEE (reference sequence). The chain's CDR3 is CASSNLGGDGHYEQYF. The DNA of the CDR3 is TGTGCCAGCAGCAACCTGGGGGGGGACGGACACTACGAGCAGTACTTC.

This clone turned up a few times. CDR3 sequence (DNA): TGTGCCAGCAGCTCGGACAGGACGAACACTGAAGCTTTCTTT. Translation gives CASSSDRTNTEAFF. The gene calls are TRBV11-1 and TRBJ1-1, with 7 positions matching TRBD1. Germline V gene data show CDR1 as SGHAT and CDR2 as FQDESV (reference sequence). CDR3 length: 14 amino acids. V dropped 4 bases and J dropped 1; count of bases not matched to a gene: 3.

The V gene is TRBV7-6, the J gene TRBJ2-2, with D perhaps TRBD1 (6 bases). Germline V gene sequence: CDR1 SGHVS, CDR2 FNYEAQ. V was pared by 3 bases and J by 4 bases, with 12 bases between. This CDR3 is built from 15 residues. CDR3 residues: CASSFRGIPTGELFF. The CDR3, as DNA: TGTGCCAGCAGCTTCAGGGGCATACCCACCGGGGAGCTGTTTTTT.

The chain uses TRBV19 and TRBJ2-1; no firm D call. V lost 5 bases and J 0 bases, leaving 11 bases between the germline ends. The CDR3 is made up of 15 amino acids. Germline-derived CDR1 and CDR2 are LNHDA and SQIVND (reference sequence). The CDR3 DNA is TGTGCCAGTAGTCTGTCGCGGAGCTCCTACAATGAGCAGTTCTTC. Amino acid sequence: CASSLSRSSYNEQFF. The variable domain in full, with the rest retrieved from reference TRBV19 and TRBJ2-1, is DGGITQSPKYLFRKEGQNVTLSCEQNLNHDAMYWYRQDPGQGLRLIYYSQIVNDFQKGDIAEGYSVSREKKESFPLTVTSAQKNPTAFYLCASSLSRSSYNEQFFGPGTRLTVL.

The chain is built from TRBV9 and TRBJ2-1; 13 positions agree with TRBD2. The J segment lost 8 bases and the V segment lost 2 bases, leaving 7 bases of the junction unmatched. The CDR3 is 16 residues long. Germline V gene lookup returns CDR1 SGDLS and CDR2 YYNGEE. CDR3 sequence reads: CASSVRTSGGMYEQFF. CDR3 coding DNA: TGTGCCAGCAGCGTGCGGACTAGCGGGGGTATGTATGAGCAGTTCTTC.

The chain couples TRBV7-9 to TRBJ1-5, with no clear D. The CDR3 contains 14 residues. V lost 1 base to trimming and J lost 3 bases, with 7 bases between them. CDR1 and CDR2 (germline): SEHNR, FQNEAQ (reference sequence). This CDR3 reads CASSLGGVNQPQHF. CDR3 nucleotide sequence: TGTGCCAGCAGCTTAGGAGGAGTCAATCAGCCCCAGCATTTT.

The chain carries TRBV7-9 and TRBJ2-5, with a weak D call TRBD1 (6 bases). Germline lookup yields CDR1 SEHNR and CDR2 FQNEAQ (reference sequence). With 5 bases removed from V and 3 bases from J, the gap between germline ends came to 16 bases. The CDR3 covers 15 residues. This CDR3 reads CASSPSPSGEETQYF. DNA of the CDR3: TGTGCCAGCAGCCCCAGCCCCTCAGGGGAAGAGACCCAGTACTTC.

This clone appeared a single time. The chain employs TRBV6-5 and TRBJ2-7; D is perhaps TRBD2 (6 bases). CDR1 and CDR2 (germline): MNHEY, SVGAGI. The V end lost 8 bases, the J end lost 2 bases, and 10 bases lay between the germline ends. The CDR3 is 12 residues long. CDR3 nucleotide sequence: TGTGCCAGCGGGGGGTATGCCTACGAGCAGTACTTC. Translating it yields CASGGYAYEQYF.